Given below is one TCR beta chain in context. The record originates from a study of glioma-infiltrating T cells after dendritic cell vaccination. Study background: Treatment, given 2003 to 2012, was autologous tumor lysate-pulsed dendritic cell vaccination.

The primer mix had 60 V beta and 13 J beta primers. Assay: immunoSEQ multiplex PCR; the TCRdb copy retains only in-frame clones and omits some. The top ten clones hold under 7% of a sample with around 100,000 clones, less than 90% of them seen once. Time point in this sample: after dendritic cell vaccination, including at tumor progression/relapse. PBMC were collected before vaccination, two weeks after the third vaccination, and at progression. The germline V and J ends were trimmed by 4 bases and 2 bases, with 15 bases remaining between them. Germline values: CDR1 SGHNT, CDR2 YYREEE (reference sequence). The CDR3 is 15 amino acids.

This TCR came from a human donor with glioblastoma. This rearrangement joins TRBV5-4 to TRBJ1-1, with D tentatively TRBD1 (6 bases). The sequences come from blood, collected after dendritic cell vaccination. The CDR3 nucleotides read TGTGCCAGCAGCCGACCGGACAGATCCAACACTGAAGCTTTCTTT. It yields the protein CASSRPDRSNTEAFF.